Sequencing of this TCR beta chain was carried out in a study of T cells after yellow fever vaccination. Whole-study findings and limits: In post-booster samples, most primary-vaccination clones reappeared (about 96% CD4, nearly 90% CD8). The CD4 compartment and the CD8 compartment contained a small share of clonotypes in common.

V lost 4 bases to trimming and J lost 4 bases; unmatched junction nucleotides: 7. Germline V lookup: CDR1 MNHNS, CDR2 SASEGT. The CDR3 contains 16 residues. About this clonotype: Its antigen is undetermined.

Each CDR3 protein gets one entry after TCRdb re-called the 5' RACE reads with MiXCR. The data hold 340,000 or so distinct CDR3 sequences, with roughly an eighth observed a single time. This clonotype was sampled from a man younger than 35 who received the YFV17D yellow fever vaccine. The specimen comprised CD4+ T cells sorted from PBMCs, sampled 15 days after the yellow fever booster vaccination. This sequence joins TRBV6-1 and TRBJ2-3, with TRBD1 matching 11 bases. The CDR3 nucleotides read TGTGCCAGCAGTGGAAGGACAGGGGGCGCGTCAGATACGCAGTATTTT. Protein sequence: CASSGRTGGASDTQYF.